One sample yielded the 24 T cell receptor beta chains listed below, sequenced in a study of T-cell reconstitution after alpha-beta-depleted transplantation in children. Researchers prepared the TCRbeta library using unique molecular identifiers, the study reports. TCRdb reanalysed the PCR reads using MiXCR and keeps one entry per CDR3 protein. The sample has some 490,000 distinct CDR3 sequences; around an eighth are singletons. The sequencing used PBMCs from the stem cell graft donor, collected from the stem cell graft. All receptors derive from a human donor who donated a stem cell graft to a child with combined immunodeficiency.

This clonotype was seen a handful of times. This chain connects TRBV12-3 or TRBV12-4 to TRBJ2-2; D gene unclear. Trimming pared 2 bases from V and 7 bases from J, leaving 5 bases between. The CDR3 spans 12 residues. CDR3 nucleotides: TGTGCCAGCAGTTTACTTCGCGGGGAGCTGTTTTTT. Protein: CASSLLRGELFF.

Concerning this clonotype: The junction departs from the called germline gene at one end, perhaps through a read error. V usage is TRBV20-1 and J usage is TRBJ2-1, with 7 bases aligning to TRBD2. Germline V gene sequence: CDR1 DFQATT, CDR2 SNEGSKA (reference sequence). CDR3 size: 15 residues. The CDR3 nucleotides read TGCTGTGCTAGAGGTATTGGCGGGAGTCACAATGAGCAGTTCTTC. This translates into CCARGIGGSHNEQFF.

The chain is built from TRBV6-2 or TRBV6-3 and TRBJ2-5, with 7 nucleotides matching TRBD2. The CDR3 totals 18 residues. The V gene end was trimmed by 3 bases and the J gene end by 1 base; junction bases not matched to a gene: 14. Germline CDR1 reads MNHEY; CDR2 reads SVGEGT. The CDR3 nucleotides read TGTGCCAGCAGTTATCGGAGGGCACTAGCGAGTATCCAAGAGACCCAGTACTTC. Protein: CASSYRRALASIQETQYF.

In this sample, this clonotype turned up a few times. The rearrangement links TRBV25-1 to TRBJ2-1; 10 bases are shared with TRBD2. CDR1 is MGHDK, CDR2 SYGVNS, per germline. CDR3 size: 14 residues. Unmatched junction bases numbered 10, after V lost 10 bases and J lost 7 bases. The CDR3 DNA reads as TGTGCCACCAACTCTCTAGCGGGAGTGAATGAGCAGTTCTTC. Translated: CATNSLAGVNEQFF.

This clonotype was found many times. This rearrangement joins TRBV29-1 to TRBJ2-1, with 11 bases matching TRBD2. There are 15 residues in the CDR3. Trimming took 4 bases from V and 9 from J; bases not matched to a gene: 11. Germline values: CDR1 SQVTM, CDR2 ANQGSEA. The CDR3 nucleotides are TGCAGCGTTGGGAGCGCACTAGCGGGGGTAGGTGAGCAGTTCTTC. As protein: CSVGSALAGVGEQFF.

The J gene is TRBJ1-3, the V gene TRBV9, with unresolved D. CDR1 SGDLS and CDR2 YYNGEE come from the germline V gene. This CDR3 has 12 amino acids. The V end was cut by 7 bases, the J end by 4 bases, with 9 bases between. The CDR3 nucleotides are TGTGCCAGCTCCGGAGTGGGAAACACCATATATTTT. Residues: CASSGVGNTIYF.

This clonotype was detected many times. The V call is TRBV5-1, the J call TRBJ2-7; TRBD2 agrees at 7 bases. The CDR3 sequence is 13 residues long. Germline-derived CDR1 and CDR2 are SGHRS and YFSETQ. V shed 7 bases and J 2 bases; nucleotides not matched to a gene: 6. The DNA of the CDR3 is TGCGCCAGCCAATCTAGCGGCACCTACGAGCAGTACTTC. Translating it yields CASQSSGTYEQYF.

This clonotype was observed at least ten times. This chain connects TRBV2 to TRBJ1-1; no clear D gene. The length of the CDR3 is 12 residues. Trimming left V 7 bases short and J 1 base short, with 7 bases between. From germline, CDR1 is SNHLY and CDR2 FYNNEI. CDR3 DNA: TGTGCCAGCAAGGAGGGGAACACTGAAGCTTTCTTT. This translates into CASKEGNTEAFF.

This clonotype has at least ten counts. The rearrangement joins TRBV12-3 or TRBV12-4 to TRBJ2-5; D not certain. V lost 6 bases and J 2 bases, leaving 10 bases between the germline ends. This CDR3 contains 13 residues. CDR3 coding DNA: TGTGCCAGCAGCCTTGTGGAGCAAGAGACCCAGTACTTC. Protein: CASSLVEQETQYF.

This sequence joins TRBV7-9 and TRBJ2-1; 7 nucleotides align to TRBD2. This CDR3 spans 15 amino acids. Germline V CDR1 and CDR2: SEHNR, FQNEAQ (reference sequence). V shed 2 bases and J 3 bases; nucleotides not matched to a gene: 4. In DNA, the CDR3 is TGTGCCAGCAGCTTATCCCTAGCGGACTACAATGAGCAGTTCTTC. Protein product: CASSLSLADYNEQFF.

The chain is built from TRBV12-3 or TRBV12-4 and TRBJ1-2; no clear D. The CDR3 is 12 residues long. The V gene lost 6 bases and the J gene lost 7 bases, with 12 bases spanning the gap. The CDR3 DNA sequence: TGTGCCAGCAGCGTACTCCCTTTTGGCTACACCTTC. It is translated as CASSVLPFGYTF.

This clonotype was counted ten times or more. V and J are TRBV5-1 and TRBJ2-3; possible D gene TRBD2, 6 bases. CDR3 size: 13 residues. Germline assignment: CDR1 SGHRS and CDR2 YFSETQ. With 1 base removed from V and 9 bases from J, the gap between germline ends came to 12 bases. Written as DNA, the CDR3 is TGCGCCAGCAGCTTGCCCGGGAGTGCGACGCAGTATTTT. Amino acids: CASSLPGSATQYF.

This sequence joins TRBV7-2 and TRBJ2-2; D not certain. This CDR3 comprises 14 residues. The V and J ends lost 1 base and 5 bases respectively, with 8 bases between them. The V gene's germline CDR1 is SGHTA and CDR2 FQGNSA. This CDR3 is CASSLGSKTGELFF. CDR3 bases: TGTGCCAGCAGCTTAGGGAGTAAAACCGGGGAGCTGTTTTTT.

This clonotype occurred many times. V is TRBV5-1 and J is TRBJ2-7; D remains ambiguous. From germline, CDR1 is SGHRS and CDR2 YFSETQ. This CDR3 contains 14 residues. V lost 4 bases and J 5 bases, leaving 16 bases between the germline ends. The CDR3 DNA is TGCGCCAGCAGCCAGCGCGAGGTGTACCACGAGCAGTACTTC. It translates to CASSQREVYHEQYF. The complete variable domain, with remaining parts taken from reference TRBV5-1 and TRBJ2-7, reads KAGVTQTPRYLIKTRGQQVTLSCSPISGHRSVSWYQQTPGQGLQFLFEYFSETQRNKGNFPGRFSGRQFSNSRSEMNVSTLELGDSALYLCASSQREVYHEQYFGPGTRLTVT.

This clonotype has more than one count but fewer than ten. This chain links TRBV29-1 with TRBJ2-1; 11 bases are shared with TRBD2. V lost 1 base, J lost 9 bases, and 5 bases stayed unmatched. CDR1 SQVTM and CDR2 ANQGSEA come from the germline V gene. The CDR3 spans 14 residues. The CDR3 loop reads CSVEGLAGRVEQFF. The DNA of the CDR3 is TGCAGCGTTGAAGGACTAGCGGGAAGGGTTGAGCAGTTCTTC.

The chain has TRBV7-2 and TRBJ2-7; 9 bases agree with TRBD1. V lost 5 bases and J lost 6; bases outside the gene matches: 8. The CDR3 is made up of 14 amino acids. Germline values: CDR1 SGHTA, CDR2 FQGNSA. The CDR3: CASSQRDREGEQYF. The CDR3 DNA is TGTGCCAGCAGCCAAAGGGACAGGGAAGGCGAGCAGTACTTC.

In DNA form, the CDR3 reads TGTGCCAGCAGTTTAGGCTGGGGGGTATCTGACTACAATGAGCAGTTCTTC. Protein: CASSLGWGVSDYNEQFF. The chain couples TRBV12-3 or TRBV12-4 to TRBJ2-1; a possible D gene is TRBD2 (6 bases). The CDR3 is 17 residues long. V was trimmed by 1 base and J by 3 bases, leaving 16 bases between them.

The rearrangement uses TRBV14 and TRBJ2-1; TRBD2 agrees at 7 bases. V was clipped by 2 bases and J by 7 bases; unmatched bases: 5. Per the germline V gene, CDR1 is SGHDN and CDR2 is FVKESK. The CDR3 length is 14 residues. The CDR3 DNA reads TGTGCCAGCAGCCAACGCGGGGAGGGGAATGAGCAGTTCTTC. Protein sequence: CASSQRGEGNEQFF.

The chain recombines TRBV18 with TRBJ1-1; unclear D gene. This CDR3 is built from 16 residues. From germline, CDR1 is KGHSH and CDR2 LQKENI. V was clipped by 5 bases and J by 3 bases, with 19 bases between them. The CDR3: CASSAQLNPRDTEAFF. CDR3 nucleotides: TGTGCCAGCTCAGCCCAACTAAATCCGAGGGACACTGAAGCTTTCTTT.

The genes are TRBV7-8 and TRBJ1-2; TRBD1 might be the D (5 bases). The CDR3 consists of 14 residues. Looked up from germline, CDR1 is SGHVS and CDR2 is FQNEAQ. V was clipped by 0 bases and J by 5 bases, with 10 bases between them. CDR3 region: CASSLAAAGYGYTF. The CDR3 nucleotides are TGTGCCAGCAGCTTAGCGGCGGCAGGGTATGGCTACACCTTC.

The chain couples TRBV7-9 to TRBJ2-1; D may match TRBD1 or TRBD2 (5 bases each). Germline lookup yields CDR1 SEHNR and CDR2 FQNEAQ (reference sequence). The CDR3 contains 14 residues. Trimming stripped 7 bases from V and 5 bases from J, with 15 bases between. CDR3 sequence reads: CASTTRDDDNEQFF. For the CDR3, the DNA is TGTGCCAGCACCACCAGGGACGATGACAATGAGCAGTTCTTC.

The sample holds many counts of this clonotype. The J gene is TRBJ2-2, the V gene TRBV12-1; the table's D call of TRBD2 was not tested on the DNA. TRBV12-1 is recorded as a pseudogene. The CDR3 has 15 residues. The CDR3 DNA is TGTGCCAGCAGGCCGGGACTAGCAAGTAAGGGGGAGCTGTTTTTT. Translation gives CASRPGLASKGELFF.

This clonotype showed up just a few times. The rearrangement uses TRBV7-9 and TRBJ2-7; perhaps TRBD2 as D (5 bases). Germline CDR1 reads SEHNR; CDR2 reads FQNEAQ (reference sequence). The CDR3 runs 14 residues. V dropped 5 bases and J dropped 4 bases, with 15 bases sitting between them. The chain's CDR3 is CASSPRGMTYEQYF. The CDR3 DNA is TGTGCCAGCAGCCCCCGGGGTATGACTTACGAGCAGTACTTC.

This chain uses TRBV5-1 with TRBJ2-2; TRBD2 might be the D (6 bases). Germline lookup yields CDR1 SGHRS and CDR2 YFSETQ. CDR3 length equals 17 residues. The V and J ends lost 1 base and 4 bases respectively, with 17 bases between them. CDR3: CASSLTRNYGSTGELFF. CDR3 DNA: TGCGCCAGCAGCTTGACAAGGAACTACGGGAGCACCGGGGAGCTGTTTTTT.